The present T cell receptor beta chain was sequenced within a study of blood T cell repertoires in COVID-19 (TCRdb year 2020). Some background on the complete study: The collaborator samples originated in the United States, Italy and Spain and spanned the acute and convalescent phases of COVID-19. The prospective study material was composed of cDNA or gDNA derived from T cells, B-cell-depleted T cells, or PBMCs. Subjects who had been exposed to COVID-19, were actively infected with it, or had recovered from it provided the deeply sampled blood TCRbeta repertoires that made up the dataset. The repertoires were made available in a free public database intended to serve as a resource for research on the immune response to SARS-CoV-2. The samples were drawn from two sources: the first 160 participants of the ongoing ImmuneRACE study, and fewer than 1,500 subjects contributed by 6 global collaborators. Nearly every sample came with metadata listing a de-identified subject ID, COVID-19 status, age in years and sex. Where HLA class I and class II types were available, the types were taken from metadata supplied by the sample provider, not from assay-based typing.

For CDR1 and CDR2, the germline V gene (reference sequence) lists MNHEY and SMNVEV. Taken from cysteine to phenylalanine, the CDR3 has 17 residues. Only the CDR3 region is kept as DNA, spanning 51 bases read in frame from base 1. For this chain, trimming is 6 bases at the V end and 1 base at the J end, and the number of junction bases without a gene match is 11. Whole blood was collected in K2EDTA tubes by collaborating institutions according to the institutions' own protocols. For TCRbeta analysis, collaborator samples were shipped as frozen whole blood, as isolated PBMCs, or as DNA extracted from either sample type. In regard to this clone: Which antigen it targets is not known. There are no base qualities to consult, and no much larger clone falls within one base.

What the authors observed across the whole study: How much clinical and demographic metadata was included differed by source and by participant, and the metadata was provided uncurated.

The immunoSEQ Assay, a bias-controlled multiplex PCR, was used to amplify TCRbeta CDR3 regions from genomic DNA. Per the authors' processing: Within the assay, amplification of reference gene primers was used to estimate how many nucleated cells each sample contained. To quantify the absolute abundance of each unique TCRbeta CDR3 rearrangement, sequence reads were collapsed and filtered. Productive Simpson clonality was computed per sample as the square root of Simpson's diversity index over productive rearrangements. TCRdb obtained this table from immuneACCESS and retained in-frame rearrangements with V and J assigned. These tables miss some clones; where compared with another copy, unresolved V genes account for less than half of the shortfall, and the remainder is unexplained. The DNA gave D and trimming, while V, J and clone size come from that table. The sample yields 130,000 to 150,000 clones; around 85% were counted once. Together, the top ten hold approximately 2.7% of the sample.

Sequencing was performed on peripheral blood. The V and J segments used are TRBV27 and TRBJ2-2; the junction holds 7 bases that match TRBD1. The receptor comes from a middle-aged woman with active or convalescent COVID-19. The CDR3 here reads CASRARQGTLNTGELFF. The DNA reads TGTGCCAGCAGGGCCCGACAGGGAACCCTGAACACCGGGGAGCTGTTTTTT.